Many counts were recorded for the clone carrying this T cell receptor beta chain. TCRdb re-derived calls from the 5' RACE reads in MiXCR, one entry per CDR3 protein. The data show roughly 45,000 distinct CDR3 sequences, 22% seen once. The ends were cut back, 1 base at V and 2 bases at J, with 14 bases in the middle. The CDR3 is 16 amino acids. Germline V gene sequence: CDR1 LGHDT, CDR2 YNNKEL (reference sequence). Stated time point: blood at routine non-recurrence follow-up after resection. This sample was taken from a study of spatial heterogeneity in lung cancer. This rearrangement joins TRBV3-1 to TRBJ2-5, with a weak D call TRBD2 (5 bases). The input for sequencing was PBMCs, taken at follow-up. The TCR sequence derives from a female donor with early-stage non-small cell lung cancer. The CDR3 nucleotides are TGTGCCAGCAGCCAAGGGATTTCTAGCCGGCAAGAGACCCAGTACTTC. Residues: CASSQGISSRQETQYF.